This entry lists 25 T cell receptor beta chains sequenced from one sample in a study of cytomegalovirus exposure and HLA in healthy donors. The PCR employed 60 Vbeta primers together with 13 Jbeta primers. Clones were sequenced by immunoSEQ multiplex PCR, and TCRdb holds only the in-frame ones, with some missing. The sample consists of about 98,000 clones, under 85% of them appearing once. The sample consisted of PBMCs. All receptors derive from a man younger than 35 in good health and CMV-seropositive.

The V and J genes are TRBV9 and TRBJ2-2; D is unclear. There are 14 residues in the CDR3. V was trimmed by 0 bases and J by 6 bases, leaving 9 bases between them. Per germline, CDR1 SGDLS and CDR2 YYNGEE. CDR3 in amino acids: CASSVDDIPGELFF. Written as DNA, the CDR3 is TGTGCCAGCAGCGTAGATGACATCCCCGGGGAGCTGTTTTTT.

The V gene is TRBV7-9, the J gene TRBJ2-1; D unresolved. CDR1 SEHNR and CDR2 FQNEAQ come from the germline V gene (reference sequence). This CDR3 comprises 13 residues. V lost 2 bases and J 5 bases, leaving 7 bases between the germline ends. CDR3 protein: CASSLLLDNEQFF. In DNA, the CDR3 is TGTGCCAGCAGCTTACTTCTAGACAATGAGCAGTTCTTC. The full variable domain, its missing parts supplied by reference TRBV7-9 and TRBJ2-1, is DTGVSQNPRHKITKRGQNVTFRCDPISEHNRLYWYRQTLGQGPEFLTYFQNEAQLEKSRLLSDRFSAERPKGSFSTLEIQRTEQGDSAMYLCASSLLLDNEQFFGPGTRLTVL.

V is TRBV5-1 and J is TRBJ1-6; 7 nucleotides line up with TRBD1. Germline V gene sequence: CDR1 SGHRS, CDR2 YFSETQ. The CDR3 extends over 14 amino acids. V shed 1 base and J 6 bases; nucleotides not matched to a gene: 1. The CDR3 sequence: CASSLTGVNSPLHF. In DNA, the CDR3 is TGCGCCAGCAGCTTGACAGGGGTTAATTCACCCCTCCACTTT.

J is TRBJ1-1 and V is TRBV6-5; possibly TRBD1 for D (5 bases). Germline V gene data show CDR1 as MNHEY and CDR2 as SVGAGI. The CDR3 sequence is 12 residues long. The V and J ends lost 7 bases and 1 base respectively, with 7 bases between them. In DNA, the CDR3 is TGTGCCAGCAAGCAGGGGAACACTGAAGCTTTCTTT. Its protein is CASKQGNTEAFF.

This clone was picked up a small number of times. The genes are TRBV19 and TRBJ1-3, with no clear D. The CDR3 totals 14 residues. The V gene lost 6 bases and the J gene lost 1 base, with 10 bases spanning the gap. CDR1 and CDR2 (germline): LNHDA, SQIVND (reference sequence). This chain's CDR3 is CASSPGGSGNTIYF. The CDR3 DNA follows: TGTGCCAGTAGCCCCGGCGGGTCTGGAAACACCATATATTTT.

The gene calls are TRBV4-1 and TRBJ1-2; no reliable D call. CDR3 length equals 11 residues. V shed 2 bases and J shed 13 bases, with 11 bases lying between them. CDR1 MGHRA and CDR2 YSYEKL come from the germline V gene. The CDR3 region is CASSQFGRCTF. CDR3 bases: TGCGCCAGCAGCCAATTCGGGAGGTGCACCTTC.

V and J are TRBV5-5 and TRBJ2-7, with D unresolved. Germline loops: CDR1 SGHKS, CDR2 YYEKEE (reference sequence). The germline V and J ends were trimmed by 2 bases and 4 bases, with 16 bases remaining between them. This CDR3 contains 15 residues. The chain's CDR3 is CASSFTQVPIYEQYF. CDR3 sequence (DNA): TGTGCCAGCAGCTTCACTCAGGTCCCCATATACGAGCAGTACTTC.

This clone showed up just a few times. The chain links TRBV6-5 to TRBJ2-7, with TRBD2 matching over 9 bases. CDR3 size: 14 residues. Trimming cost V 6 bases and J 4 bases; bases outside gene matches: 7. The germline V gene encodes CDR1 MNHEY and CDR2 SVGAGI. CDR3 loop: CASSSSGGRYEQYF. CDR3 DNA sequence: TGTGCCAGCAGCTCGAGCGGGGGGAGGTACGAGCAGTACTTC.

This clone was observed a few times. V and J are TRBV18 and TRBJ2-6; weak D call: TRBD2 (6 bases). The CDR3 sequence is 16 residues long. Germline V gene data show CDR1 as KGHSH and CDR2 as LQKENI. Trimming stripped 1 base from V and 4 bases from J, with 11 bases between. Here the CDR3 reads CASSPLAGQGANVLTF. CDR3 DNA: TGTGCCAGCTCACCACTGGCGGGGCAGGGGGCCAACGTCCTGACTTTC.

The CDR3 coding sequence is TGTGCCAGCAGCCTCAATCGGATGGGGCGAAACAATGAGCAGTTCTTC. This gives the protein CASSLNRMGRNNEQFF. V gene TRBV13 combines with J gene TRBJ2-1; a possible D gene is TRBD1 (5 bases). V was trimmed by 5 bases and J by 5 bases, leaving 19 bases between them. The CDR3 is 16 residues long. Germline V gives CDR1 PRHDT, CDR2 FYEKMQ (reference sequence). The whole variable domain, remainder taken from reference TRBV13 and TRBJ2-1, is AAGVIQSPRHLIKEKRETATLKCYPIPRHDTVYWYQQGPGQDPQFLISFYEKMQSDKGSIPDRFSAQQFSDYHSELNMSSLELGDSALYFCASSLNRMGRNNEQFFGPGTRLTVL.

A few counts support this clone. The rearrangement uses TRBV4-2 and TRBJ1-3, with D perhaps TRBD1 (5 bases). The length of the CDR3 is 21 residues. Germline V gives CDR1 LGHNA, CDR2 YNFKEQ. V lost 0 bases to trimming and J lost 0 bases, with 24 bases between them. CDR3 sequence reads: CASSQELMGPGLISSGNTIYF. The DNA of the CDR3 is TGTGCCAGCAGCCAAGAATTAATGGGTCCGGGACTGATTAGCTCTGGAAACACCATATATTTT.

V is TRBV6-1 and J is TRBJ2-7; D ambiguous. Per germline, CDR1 MNHNS and CDR2 SASEGT. Trimming took off 2 bases at V and 0 bases at J, with 14 bases between the two ends. The CDR3 is 16 residues long. The DNA for the CDR3 is TGTGCCAGCAGTGAACAACCCCCAGGTCTCTCCTACGAGCAGTACTTC. Encoded protein: CASSEQPPGLSYEQYF.

CDR3 coding DNA: TGTGCCAGTAGTATAGGTACAGGGAGGAACACCGGGGAGCTGTTTTTT. Residues: CASSIGTGRNTGELFF. This sequence joins TRBV19 and TRBJ2-2, with D tentatively TRBD1 (6 bases). This CDR3 contains 16 residues. The V gene's germline CDR1 is LNHDA and CDR2 SQIVND (reference sequence). Trimming shortened V by 1 base and J by 1 base, and 10 bases separated the two germline ends.

V usage is TRBV28 and J usage is TRBJ2-2; 11 nucleotides match TRBD1. Trimming took 5 bases from V and 7 from J; bases not matched to a gene: 6. Germline values: CDR1 MDHEN, CDR2 SYDVKM. The CDR3 spans 15 residues. The CDR3 bases are TGTGCCAGCAGTCTCCGGGACAGGGGGAGCGGGGAGCTGTTTTTT. It encodes CASSLRDRGSGELFF.

V usage is TRBV11-2 and J usage is TRBJ2-2; TRBD1 might be the D (6 bases). V was clipped by 6 bases and J by 4 bases, with 12 bases between them. CDR3 length: 14 residues. Germline CDR1 reads SGHAT; CDR2 reads FQNNGV. Here the CDR3 reads CASSTGQTTGELFF. The DNA for the CDR3 is TGTGCCAGCAGTACAGGGCAGACCACCGGGGAGCTGTTTTTT. The whole variable domain, remainder taken from reference TRBV11-2 and TRBJ2-2, is EAGVAQSPRYKIIEKRQSVAFWCNPISGHATLYWYQQILGQGPKLLIQFQNNGVVDDSQLPKDRFSAERLKGVDSTLKIQPAKLEDSAVYLCASSTGQTTGELFFGEGSRLTVL.

The rearrangement joins TRBV28 to TRBJ2-1; TRBD1 aligns across 9 bases. The CDR3 has 15 amino acids. Germline-derived CDR1 and CDR2 are MDHEN and SYDVKM. Trimming cost V 6 bases and J 8 bases; bases outside gene matches: 11. CDR3 in amino acids: CASSSPGTGLDEQFF. The CDR3 DNA sequence: TGTGCCAGCAGCTCTCCCGGGACAGGGCTCGATGAGCAGTTCTTC.

The chain recombines TRBV28 with TRBJ1-6; 9 nucleotides align to TRBD1. Germline V CDR1 and CDR2: MDHEN, SYDVKM. The CDR3 consists of 16 residues. The ends lost 7 bases at V and 9 bases at J; junction bases unmatched: 13. DNA for the CDR3: TGTGCCAGCACCCCCCTCCGGGACAGGGTTTTTTCACCCCTCCACTTT. This sequence encodes CASTPLRDRVFSPLHF.

This chain joins TRBV7-6 and TRBJ2-3; 9 bases fit TRBD1. V lost 5 bases to trimming and J lost 0 bases; unmatched junction nucleotides: 6. The V gene's germline CDR1 is SGHVS and CDR2 FNYEAQ. The CDR3 length is 16 residues. This CDR3 reads CASSPVGQGSTDTQYF. The CDR3 DNA is TGTGCCAGCAGCCCCGTAGGACAGGGGAGCACAGATACGCAGTATTTT. Looking up the rest from reference TRBV7-6 and TRBJ2-3 gives the full variable domain: GAGVSQSPRYKVTKRGQDVALRCDPISGHVSLYWYRQALGQGPEFLTYFNYEAQQDKSGLPNDRFSAERPEGSISTLTIQRTEQRDSAMYRCASSPVGQGSTDTQYFGPGTRLTVL.

The chain combines TRBV11-3 with TRBJ2-5; 7 bases are a match to TRBD2. Trimming took 3 bases from V and 3 from J; bases not matched to a gene: 7. Germline loops: CDR1 SGHNT, CDR2 YENEEA. This CDR3 contains 15 residues. CDR3: CASSLEAGLEETQYF. CDR3 sequence (DNA): TGTGCCAGCAGCTTGGAAGCGGGGTTAGAAGAGACCCAGTACTTC.

J is TRBJ2-1 and V is TRBV5-4; 9 positions agree with TRBD2. The CDR3 totals 15 residues. With V trimmed by 4 bases and J by 8 bases, 10 bases remained unmatched. The germline V gene encodes CDR1 SGHNT and CDR2 YYREEE (reference sequence). CDR3 region: CASSPQAGGGDEQFF. The CDR3 nucleotides read TGTGCCAGCAGCCCCCAAGCGGGGGGTGGGGATGAGCAGTTCTTC. Looking up the rest from reference TRBV5-4 and TRBJ2-1 gives the full variable domain: ETGVTQSPTHLIKTRGQQVTLRCSSQSGHNTVSWYQQALGQGPQFIFQYYREEENGRGNFPPRFSGLQFPNYSSELNVNALELDDSALYLCASSPQAGGGDEQFFGPGTRLTVL.

V and J are TRBV4-1 and TRBJ2-2, with 15 bases fitting TRBD2. After removal of 3 bases from V and 4 bases from J, the junction contained 3 bases not matched to a gene. Per the germline V gene, CDR1 is MGHRA and CDR2 is YSYEKL. The CDR3 consists of 17 residues. The CDR3 DNA reads as TGCGCCAGCAGCCACGGACTAGCGGGGGGGCCCACCGGGGAGCTGTTTTTT. Its protein is CASSHGLAGGPTGELFF.

CDR3 in DNA: TGTGCCAGCAACTTGGGAGTGGGCCAGGAGACCCAGTACTTC. Encoded protein: CASNLGVGQETQYF. This sequence joins TRBV7-2 and TRBJ2-5; D may be TRBD2 (5 bases). There are 14 residues in the CDR3. Germline values: CDR1 SGHTA, CDR2 FQGNSA. With 7 bases removed from V and 5 bases from J, the gap between germline ends came to 17 bases. Full variable domain (rest looked up from reference TRBV7-2 and TRBJ2-5): GAGVSQSPSNKVTEKGKDVELRCDPISGHTALYWYRQSLGQGLEFLIYFQGNSAPDKSGLPSDRFSAERTGGSVSTLTIQRTQQEDSAVYLCASNLGVGQETQYFGPGTRLLVL.

The genes are TRBV7-6 and TRBJ2-2, with D possibly matching TRBD1 (6 bases). The CDR3 loop spans 14 amino acids. The germline V and J ends were trimmed by 1 base and 7 bases, with 10 bases remaining between them. From germline, CDR1 is SGHVS and CDR2 FNYEAQ. The CDR3 DNA follows: TGTGCCAGCAGCTTAGAGCCAGGGGTCGGGGAGCTGTTTTTT. This encodes CASSLEPGVGELFF.

This clone appeared a few times. This chain connects TRBV6-1 to TRBJ1-5, with D perhaps matching TRBD1 (5 bases). The V gene's germline CDR1 is MNHNS and CDR2 SASEGT. V dropped 6 bases and J dropped 6 bases, with 9 bases sitting between them. CDR3 size: 12 residues. As DNA, the CDR3 is TGTGCCAGCAGGTCGGGGGGTCAGCCCCAGCATTTT. Protein sequence: CASRSGGQPQHF.

The chain couples TRBV2 to TRBJ2-7, with D hard to call. Trimming removed 7 bases at V and 1 base at J, with 11 bases between. The CDR3 totals 13 residues. Germline assignment: CDR1 SNHLY and CDR2 FYNNEI. CDR3 protein: CASTVADSYEQYF. CDR3 nucleotide sequence: TGTGCCAGCACGGTAGCAGATTCCTACGAGCAGTACTTC.